Below, 8 T cell receptor beta chains from the same sample are listed, as sequenced in a study of cytomegalovirus exposure and HLA in healthy donors. Assay: immunoSEQ multiplex PCR; the TCRdb copy retains only in-frame clones and omits some. The table has 200,000 to 250,000 clones, about 89% seen once; the top ten hold 1% to 1.2%. The sample consisted of PBMCs. These receptors all come from a young woman in good health and CMV-seronegative.

The chain is built from TRBV5-6 and TRBJ1-1; D possibly corresponds to TRBD1 (5 bases). Germline assignment: CDR1 SGHDT and CDR2 YYEEEE. V lost 4 bases to trimming and J lost 8 bases, with 21 bases between them. The CDR3 is 15 residues long. CDR3 sequence reads: CASSPPGDLVAEAFF. In DNA, the CDR3 is TGTGCCAGCAGCCCCCCGGGGGACTTAGTGGCCGAAGCTTTCTTT.

Comment on this clone: This sample also contains other DNA sequences that code for the same CDR3. V gene TRBV9 combines with J gene TRBJ2-1, with D possibly matching TRBD2 (5 bases). Germline V gene data show CDR1 as SGDLS and CDR2 as YYNGEE. This CDR3 has 15 amino acids. V was trimmed by 2 bases and J by 1 base, leaving 10 bases between them. The CDR3 sequence: CASSVGVGSYNEQFF. CDR3 DNA sequence: TGTGCCAGCAGCGTCGGGGTTGGGTCCTACAATGAGCAGTTCTTC.

V gene TRBV6-1 combines with J gene TRBJ1-1, with 7 bases matching TRBD1. CDR3 length: 14 amino acids. CDR1 and CDR2 from the germline V gene are MNHNS and SASEGT. The V and J ends lost 1 base and 6 bases, in that order; junction bases with no gene match: 5. The CDR3 is CASSEDRGRAEAFF. CDR3 DNA: TGTGCCAGCAGTGAAGACAGGGGTAGGGCTGAAGCTTTCTTT.

The genes are TRBV6-5 and TRBJ2-5; possibly TRBD2 for D (5 bases). V was shortened by 4 bases and J by 2 bases, with 14 bases between the two germline ends. Germline V CDR1 and CDR2: MNHEY, SVGAGI. The CDR3 loop spans 15 amino acids. CDR3 in DNA: TGTGCCAGCAGTTCCCCGACTAACTATCAAGAGACCCAGTACTTC. Its translation is CASSSPTNYQETQYF.

The V and J genes are TRBV28 and TRBJ1-1, with 7 bases lining up with TRBD1. V gave up 5 bases and J gave up 1 base; unmatched junction bases: 16. The CDR3 has 18 amino acids. Germline CDR1 reads MDHEN; CDR2 reads SYDVKM. The CDR3 DNA reads TGTGCCAGCAGTCCCGGAATGTATTTGGGACAGAAGAACACTGAAGCTTTCTTT. Its translation: CASSPGMYLGQKNTEAFF.

V is TRBV30 and J is TRBJ1-3; a possible D gene is TRBD1 (5 bases). The V end lost 0 bases, the J end lost 0 bases, and 12 bases lay between the germline ends. CDR1 is GTSNPN and CDR2 is SVGIG in the germline V gene (reference sequence). This CDR3 contains 16 residues. DNA for the CDR3: TGTGCCTGGAGTGTTGTACAGGCCAGCTCTGGAAACACCATATATTTT. This sequence encodes CAWSVVQASSGNTIYF.

V usage is TRBV30 and J usage is TRBJ1-1; 7 positions match TRBD1. Germline assignment: CDR1 GTSNPN and CDR2 SVGIG (reference sequence). The trim removed 2 bases at V and 0 bases at J, leaving 12 bases unmatched. The CDR3 length is 17 residues. The CDR3 coding sequence is TGTGCCTGGAGTTCCTGGACCGGGACAGCCATGAACACTGAAGCTTTCTTT. Amino acids: CAWSSWTGTAMNTEAFF.

The chain is built from TRBV11-2 and TRBJ2-2; 10 bases are a match to TRBD2. The V and J ends lost 5 bases and 8 bases, in that order; junction bases with no gene match: 2. This CDR3 is 13 amino acids long. The germline V gene encodes CDR1 SGHAT and CDR2 FQNNGV. The CDR3 region is CASSDSGRGELFF. The CDR3 DNA follows: TGTGCCAGCAGCGATAGCGGGAGGGGGGAGCTGTTTTTT.